This TCR beta chain was recorded in a study of T-cell memory formation after mild COVID-19. On this clonotype itself: Its specificity is not known.

Study-level points and caveats: Cross-reactive memory seemingly joined, as some responding clones were found in pre-infection memory. Among clones contracting day 15 to 85, CD4/CD8 was balanced, whereas later expanders leaned CD4+.

TCRdb called the 5' RACE reads again in MiXCR, with one record for every CDR3 protein. The sample lists about 110,000 distinct CDR3 sequences, 18% occurring once. The CDR3 covers 14 residues. Per germline, CDR1 SGHRS and CDR2 YFSETQ. The V end was cut by 2 bases, the J end by 9 bases, with 15 bases between. The rearrangement uses TRBV5-1 and TRBJ2-1, with D possibly being TRBD2 (7 bases). This TCR was recovered from a man aged 18-30 years who had mild COVID-19 (a few samples of this study predate the infection). Cell type and time point are not known. Sequencing was carried out using PBMCs or a T cell subset sorted from them (not recorded which). The CDR3 region has the DNA TGCGCCAGCAGCTTCGACGGGGGGCCAGGTGAGCAGTTCTTC. It translates to CASSFDGGPGEQFF.